This T cell receptor (beta chain) comes out of a study of tumor and adjacent non-tumor tissue in lung cancer. This sample's RNA came from whole unsorted tissue. Three rounds of nested PCR, following a modified ARM-PCR protocol, produced the TCRbeta library. Each CDR3 protein is one row after TCRdb ran MiXCR on the multiplex PCR reads. The sample lists about 78,000 distinct CDR3 sequences; 75% to 90% were seen once. The TCR sequence derives from a woman between 45 and 65 years old with non-small cell lung cancer. Sequencing input: lung tumor tissue.

CDR3 residues: CATSREGTGGRSTEAFF. The DNA for the CDR3 is TGTGCCACCAGCAGAGAAGGGACAGGGGGCCGCAGCACTGAAGCTTTCTTT. J is TRBJ1-1 and V is TRBV15, with 12 bases aligning to TRBD1. The V gene's germline CDR1 is LNHNV and CDR2 YYDKDF (reference sequence). After removal of 0 bases from V and 4 bases from J, the junction contained 6 bases not matched to a gene. This CDR3 spans 17 amino acids.